A selection of T cell receptor beta chains follows, all from one sample in a study of blood T cell repertoires in COVID-19. The assay was immunoSEQ multiplex PCR, and TCRdb's table has in-frame clones only and misses some. The data show 55,000 or so clones, 80% to 85% seen once. Sequences were obtained from peripheral blood. These receptors all come from a human donor in a cohort sampled during active or convalescent COVID-19. The CDR3 runs from the conserved cysteine through the conserved F or W.

j_gene: TRBJ2-2
v_gene: TRBV15
CDR3aa: CATSRDLLRGRHGELFF

j_gene: TRBJ1-3
v_gene: TRBV7-2
CDR3aa: CASSLVKGNTIYF

j_gene: TRBJ1-1
v_gene: TRBV19
CDR3aa: CASSRRGLMNTEAFF

j_gene: TRBJ2-3
v_gene: TRBV3-1/TRBV3-2
CDR3aa: CASSRQVSTDTQYF

j_gene: TRBJ1-1
v_gene: TRBV5-1
CDR3aa: CASREQGSLGVAEAFF

j_gene: TRBJ2-1
v_gene: TRBV5-1
CDR3aa: CASSWTKGSEEQFF

j_gene: TRBJ1-3
v_gene: TRBV30
CDR3aa: CAWSQSGNTIYF

j_gene: TRBJ1-2
v_gene: TRBV2
CDR3aa: CASSGQGTNGYTF

j_gene: TRBJ2-7
v_gene: TRBV18
CDR3aa: CASSLLRSAGDEQYF

j_gene: TRBJ1-1
v_gene: TRBV30
CDR3aa: CAWFRQGLNTEAFF

j_gene: TRBJ2-3
v_gene: TRBV28
CDR3aa: CASSLGTSGTTDTQYF

j_gene: TRBJ2-5
v_gene: TRBV12-5
CDR3aa: CASGPQTAQETQYF

j_gene: TRBJ2-7
v_gene: TRBV13
CDR3aa: CASSPLQRGDYEQYF

j_gene: TRBJ2-3
v_gene: TRBV19
CDR3aa: CASSKGTSGGITDTQYF

j_gene: TRBJ2-7
v_gene: TRBV2
CDR3aa: CASLGGTYEQYF

j_gene: TRBJ2-7
v_gene: TRBV18
CDR3aa: CASSPPTSGGYEQYF

j_gene: TRBJ1-2
v_gene: TRBV5-8
CDR3aa: CASSLEGGWGYTF

j_gene: TRBJ2-7
v_gene: TRBV5-1
CDR3aa: CASSLRQPLSYEQYF

j_gene: TRBJ1-2
v_gene: TRBV5-1
CDR3aa: CASSPPEAYYGYTF

j_gene: TRBJ2-3
v_gene: TRBV24-1
CDR3aa: CATSSGSADTQYF

j_gene: TRBJ2-2
v_gene: TRBV5-1
CDR3aa: CASSSGQPTGELFF

j_gene: TRBJ1-5
v_gene: TRBV7-9
CDR3aa: CASSLGAGGGNQPQHF

j_gene: TRBJ2-7
v_gene: TRBV5-4
CDR3aa: CASSRGQTSYEQYF

j_gene: TRBJ1-1
v_gene: TRBV6-5
CDR3aa: CASSHGRNTEAFF

j_gene: TRBJ1-5
v_gene: TRBV30
CDR3aa: CAWSADRHNQPQHF

j_gene: TRBJ1-2
v_gene: TRBV24-1
CDR3aa: CATSDSGTNYGYTF

j_gene: TRBJ2-1
v_gene: TRBV4-1
CDR3aa: CASSQDSQGSYNEQFF

j_gene: TRBJ1-4
v_gene: TRBV5-1
CDR3aa: CASSPGQGPATNEKLFF

j_gene: TRBJ1-5
v_gene: TRBV28
CDR3aa: CASSYLGGTSNQPQHF

j_gene: TRBJ1-1
v_gene: TRBV19
CDR3aa: CASSDRLNTEAFF

j_gene: TRBJ1-2
v_gene: TRBV7-2
CDR3aa: CASSPQGFEFYGYTF

j_gene: TRBJ2-7
v_gene: TRBV25-1
CDR3aa: CASKRRTGDEQYF

j_gene: TRBJ2-7
v_gene: TRBV7-2
CDR3aa: CASSSATGSHSYEQYF

j_gene: TRBJ1-1
v_gene: TRBV9
CDR3aa: CASSLKGDRVGTEAFF

j_gene: TRBJ2-2
v_gene: TRBV9
CDR3aa: CASSASGPNTGELFF

j_gene: TRBJ1-1
v_gene: TRBV30
CDR3aa: CALRQPNTEAFF

j_gene: TRBJ2-7
v_gene: TRBV6-1
CDR3aa: CASSDPKTVRFAGWYF

j_gene: TRBJ1-2
v_gene: TRBV12-3/TRBV12-4
CDR3aa: CASSLGTGDGYTF

j_gene: TRBJ2-2
v_gene: TRBV7-2
CDR3aa: CASSLSSRTTGELFF

j_gene: TRBJ1-3
v_gene: TRBV6-1
CDR3aa: CASSEARLISGNTIYF

j_gene: TRBJ2-7
v_gene: TRBV6-2/TRBV6-3
CDR3aa: CASSSRGKSYEQYF

j_gene: TRBJ2-2
v_gene: TRBV19
CDR3aa: CASSFQGDSGELFF

j_gene: TRBJ2-3
v_gene: TRBV3-1/TRBV3-2
CDR3aa: CASSRARTDTQYF

j_gene: TRBJ1-5
v_gene: TRBV2
CDR3aa: CASSDWQSNQPQHF

j_gene: TRBJ1-2
v_gene: TRBV5-1
CDR3aa: CASSLGQQTYGYTF